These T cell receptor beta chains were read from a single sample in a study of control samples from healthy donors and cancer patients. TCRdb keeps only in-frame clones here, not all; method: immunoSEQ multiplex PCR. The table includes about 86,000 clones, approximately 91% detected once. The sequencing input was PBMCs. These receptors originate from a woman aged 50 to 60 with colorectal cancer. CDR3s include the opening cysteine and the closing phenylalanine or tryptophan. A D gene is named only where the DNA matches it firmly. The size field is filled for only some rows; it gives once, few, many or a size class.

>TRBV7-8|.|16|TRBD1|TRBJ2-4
TGTGCCAGCAGCCGCCGACAGGGGTTAGCCAAAAACATTCAGTACTTC
CASSRRQGLAKNIQYF
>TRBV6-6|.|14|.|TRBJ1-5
TGTGCCAGCAGTTACTCTCCCGATGATCAGCCCCAGCATTTT
CASSYSPDDQPQHF
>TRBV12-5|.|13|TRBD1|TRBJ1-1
TGTGCTAGTGGTCCCCGACAGGGGTCGAAAGCTTTCTTT
CASGPRQGSKAFF
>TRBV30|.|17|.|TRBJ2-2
TGTGCCTGGAGTGTACCAGGGGAGCTTACTAACACCGGGGAGCTGTTTTTT
CAWSVPGELTNTGELFF
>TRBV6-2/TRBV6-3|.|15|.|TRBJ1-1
TGTGCCAGCAGTTACGGGGGATTGGGGAACACTGAAGCTTTCTTT
CASSYGGLGNTEAFF
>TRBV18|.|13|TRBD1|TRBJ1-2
TGTGCCAGCTCACCTACAGGGGCGGAGGGCTACACCTTC
CASSPTGAEGYTF
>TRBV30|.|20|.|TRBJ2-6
TGTGCCTGGAGTGTACGAGGGGCGAGTAAAAAGAGCTCTGGGGCCAACGTCCTGACTTTC
CAWSVRGASKKSSGANVLTF
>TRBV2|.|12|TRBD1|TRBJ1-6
TGTGCCAGCAGCAGGGGGAATTCACCCCTCCACTTT
CASSRGNSPLHF
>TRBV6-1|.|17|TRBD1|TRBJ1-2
TGTGCCAGCAGTGATTCCACAGGGGGACTTTTCAACTATGGCTACACCTTC
CASSDSTGGLFNYGYTF
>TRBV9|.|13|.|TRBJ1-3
TGTGCCAGCAGTCGTTTGTTAGAGGACACCATATATTTT
CASSRLLEDTIYF
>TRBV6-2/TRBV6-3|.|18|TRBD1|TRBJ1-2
TGTGCCAGCAGCCGCCCGGGACAGGGGGCCCCGAGGGACTATGGCTACACCTTC
CASSRPGQGAPRDYGYTF
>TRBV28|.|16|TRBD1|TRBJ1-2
TGTGCCAGCAGTTTGAGGACCGGGACAGGGACTCGCGGCTACACCTTC
CASSLRTGTGTRGYTF
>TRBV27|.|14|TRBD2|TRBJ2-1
TGTGCCAGCCTTAGGGGGCGGGGGGGCAAAGAGCAGTTCTTC
CASLRGRGGKEQFF
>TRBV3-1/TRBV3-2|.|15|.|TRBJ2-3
TGTGCCAGCAGCCAAGTAGGAATGAGCACAGATACGCAGTATTTT
CASSQVGMSTDTQYF
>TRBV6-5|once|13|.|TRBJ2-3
TGTGCCAGCAGTCCCCAGGTCACAGATACGCAGTATTTT
CASSPQVTDTQYF
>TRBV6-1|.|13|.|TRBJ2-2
TGTGCCAGCAGTGAACGGCGGGCAGGGGAGCTGTTTTTT
CASSERRAGELFF
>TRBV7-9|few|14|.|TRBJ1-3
TGTGCCAGCAGCCCAAGATGGGGGAGAAACACCATATATTTT
CASSPRWGRNTIYF
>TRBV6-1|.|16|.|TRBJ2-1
TGTGCCAGCAGTGAAAAGGGACGGTACTCCTACAATGAGCAGTTCTTC
CASSEKGRYSYNEQFF
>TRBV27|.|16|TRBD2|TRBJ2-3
TGTGCCAGCAGTTTAACGACGGGGGGGCACGGAGATACGCAGTATTTT
CASSLTTGGHGDTQYF
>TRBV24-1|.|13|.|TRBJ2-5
TGTGCCACCGGGGATGGGGTTGGGGAGACCCAGTACTTC
CATGDGVGETQYF
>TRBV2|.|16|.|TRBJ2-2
TGTGCCAGCAGTCCCGGGACTCGTCGGGGGACCGGGGAGCTGTTTTTT
CASSPGTRRGTGELFF
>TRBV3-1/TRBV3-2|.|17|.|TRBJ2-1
TGTGCCAGCAGCCAAGGAGACCCCCGGACGGCCTATAATGAGCAGTTCTTC
CASSQGDPRTAYNEQFF
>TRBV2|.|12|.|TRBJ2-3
TGTGCCAGCAGGGAAAGCACAGATACGCAGTATTTT
CASRESTDTQYF
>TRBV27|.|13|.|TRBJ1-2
TGTGCCAGCAGTCCTCGTGGGAACGGGGGCTACACCTTC
CASSPRGNGGYTF
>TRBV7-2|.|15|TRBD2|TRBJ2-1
TGTGCCAGCAGCCCCTCGGGACTAGCGGGGGGTGAGCAGTTCTTC
CASSPSGLAGGEQFF
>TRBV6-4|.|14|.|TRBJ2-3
TGTGCCAGCAGACGGAGGGGTGGCACAGATACGCAGTATTTT
CASRRRGGTDTQYF
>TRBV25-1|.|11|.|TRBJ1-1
TGTGCCAGCAGTGAACGCAGGGAGACTTTCTTT
CASSERRETFF
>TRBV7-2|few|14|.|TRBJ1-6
TGTGCCAGCAGCTGGCAGGGAATTGACTCACCCCTCCACTTT
CASSWQGIDSPLHF
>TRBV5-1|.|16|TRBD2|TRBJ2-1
TGCGCCAGCAGCGGACCTAGCGGGGGGTCCTACAATGAGCAGTTCTTC
CASSGPSGGSYNEQFF
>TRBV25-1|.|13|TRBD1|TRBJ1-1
TGTGCCAGCAGTACCGGGACAGAGATTGGAGCTTTCTTT
CASSTGTEIGAFF
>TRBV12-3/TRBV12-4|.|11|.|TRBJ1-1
TGTGCCAGCAGTTCGGACGTAAAAGCTTTCTTT
CASSSDVKAFF
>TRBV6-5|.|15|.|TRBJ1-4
TGTGCCAGCAGTTACTCGAGGCAGGGTGGTGAAAAACTGTTTTTT
CASSYSRQGGEKLFF
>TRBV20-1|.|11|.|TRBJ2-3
TGCAGTGCCCTAACCACAGATACGCAGTATTTT
CSALTTDTQYF
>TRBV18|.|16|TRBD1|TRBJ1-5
TGTGCCAGCTCACCTAACCGGGACAGCGGCAATCAGCCCCAGCATTTT
CASSPNRDSGNQPQHF
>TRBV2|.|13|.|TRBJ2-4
TGTGCCAGCAGTGACATAGCCAAAAACATTCAGTACTTC
CASSDIAKNIQYF
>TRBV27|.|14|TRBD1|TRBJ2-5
TGTGCCAGCAGTTTATTTGGGACAGAGGAGACCCAGTACTTC
CASSLFGTEETQYF
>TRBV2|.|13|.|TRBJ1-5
TGTGCCGGTTCCCCAGGTAGCAATCAGCCCCAGCATTTT
CAGSPGSNQPQHF
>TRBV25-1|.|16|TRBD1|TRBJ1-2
TGTGCCAGCAGTGAATATTCCGGGACAGATAACTATGGCTACACCTTC
CASSEYSGTDNYGYTF
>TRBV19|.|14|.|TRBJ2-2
TGTGCCAGTAGCCAGGGAGCGAACACCGGGGAGCTGTTTTTT
CASSQGANTGELFF
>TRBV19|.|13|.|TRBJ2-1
TGTGCCAGTAGTATAGATCTCCGTGTAGAGCAGTTCTTC
CASSIDLRVEQFF
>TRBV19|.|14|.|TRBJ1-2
TGTGCCAGTAGTATCCAGCCTTCTAACTATGGCTACACCTTC
CASSIQPSNYGYTF
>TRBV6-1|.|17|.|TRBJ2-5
TGTGCCAGCAGTGAATCTCGAGGCAGGGGGGGGCAAGAGACCCAGTACTTC
CASSESRGRGGQETQYF
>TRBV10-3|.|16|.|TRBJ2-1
TGTGCCATCAGCCCCCGAACAGGTCGGGACAACAATGAGCAGTTCTTC
CAISPRTGRDNNEQFF
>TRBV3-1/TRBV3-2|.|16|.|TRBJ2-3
TGTGCCAGCAGCGCCGGGAAGGCGATTAGCACAGATACGCAGTATTTT
CASSAGKAISTDTQYF
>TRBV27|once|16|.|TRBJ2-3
TGTGCCAGCACCCAGGTGGCTAGCGTCCCCACAGATACGCAGTATTTT
CASTQVASVPTDTQYF
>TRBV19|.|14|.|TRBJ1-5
TGTGCCAGTAGCTCTTTCAATAGCAATCAGCCCCAGCATTTT
CASSSFNSNQPQHF
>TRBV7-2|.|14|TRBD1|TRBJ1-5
TGTGCCAGCAGTGGACAGGGGGCAAATCAGCCCCAGCATTTT
CASSGQGANQPQHF
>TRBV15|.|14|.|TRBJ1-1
TGTGCCACCAGCAGAGGTGAGTTGAACACTGAAGCTTTCTTT
CATSRGELNTEAFF
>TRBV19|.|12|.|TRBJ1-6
TGTGCCAGTAGTATAAGTACCTCACCCCTCCACTTT
CASSISTSPLHF
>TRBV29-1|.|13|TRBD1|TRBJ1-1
TGCAGCGCCCGGGGACAGTTTAACACTGAAGCTTTCTTT
CSARGQFNTEAFF